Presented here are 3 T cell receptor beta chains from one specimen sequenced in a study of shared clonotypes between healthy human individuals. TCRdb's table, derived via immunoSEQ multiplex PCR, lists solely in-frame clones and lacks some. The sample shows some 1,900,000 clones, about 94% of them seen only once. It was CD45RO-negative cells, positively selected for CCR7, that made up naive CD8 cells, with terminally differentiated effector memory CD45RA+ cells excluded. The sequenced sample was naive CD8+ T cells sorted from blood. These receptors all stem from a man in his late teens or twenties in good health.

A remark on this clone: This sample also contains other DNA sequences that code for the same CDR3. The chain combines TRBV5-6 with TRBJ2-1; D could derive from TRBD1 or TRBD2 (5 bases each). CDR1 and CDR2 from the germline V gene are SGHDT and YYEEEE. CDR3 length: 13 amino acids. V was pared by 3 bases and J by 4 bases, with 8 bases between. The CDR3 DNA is TGTGCCAGCAGCTCGGGACCGTACAATGAGCAGTTCTTC. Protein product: CASSSGPYNEQFF.

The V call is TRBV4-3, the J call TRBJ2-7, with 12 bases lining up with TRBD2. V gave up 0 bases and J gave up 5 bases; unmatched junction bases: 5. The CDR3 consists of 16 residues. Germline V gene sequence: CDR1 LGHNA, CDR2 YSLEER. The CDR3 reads CASSQDLAGGPNEQYF. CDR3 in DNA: TGCGCCAGCAGCCAAGACCTAGCGGGAGGGCCCAACGAGCAGTACTTC.

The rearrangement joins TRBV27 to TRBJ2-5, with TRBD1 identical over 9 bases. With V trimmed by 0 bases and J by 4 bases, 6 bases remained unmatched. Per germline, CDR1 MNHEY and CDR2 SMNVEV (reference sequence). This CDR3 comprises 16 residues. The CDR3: CASSLSGGTGRETQYF. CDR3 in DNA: TGTGCCAGCAGTTTATCGGGCGGGACAGGGAGAGAGACCCAGTACTTC.